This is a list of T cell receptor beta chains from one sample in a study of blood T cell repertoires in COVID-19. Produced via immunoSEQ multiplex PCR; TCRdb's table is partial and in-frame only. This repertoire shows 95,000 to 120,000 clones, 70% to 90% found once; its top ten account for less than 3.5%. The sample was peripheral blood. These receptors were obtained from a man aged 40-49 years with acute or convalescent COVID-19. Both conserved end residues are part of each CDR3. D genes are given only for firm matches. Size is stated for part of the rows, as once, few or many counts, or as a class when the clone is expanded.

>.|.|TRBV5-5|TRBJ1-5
CASSLVQGTNQPQHF
TGTGCCAGCAGCTTGGTTCAGGGTACTAATCAGCCCCAGCATTTT
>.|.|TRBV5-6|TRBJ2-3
CASSFNSPDTQYF
TGTGCCAGCAGCTTTAACTCCCCAGATACGCAGTATTTT
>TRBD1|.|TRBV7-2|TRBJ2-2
CASSLGTGATGELFF
TGTGCCAGCAGCTTAGGGACAGGGGCCACCGGGGAGCTGTTTTTT
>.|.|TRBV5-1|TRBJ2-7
CASSLAGQGGYEQYF
TGCGCCAGCAGCTTGGCTGGCCAAGGAGGCTACGAGCAGTACTTC
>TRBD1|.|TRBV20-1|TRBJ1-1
CSPDRVNPAFF
TGCAGTCCGGACAGGGTCAATCCCGCTTTCTTT
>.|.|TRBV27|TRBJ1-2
CASSFVGTPYGYTF
TGTGCCAGCAGTTTTGTCGGGACACCCTATGGCTACACCTTC
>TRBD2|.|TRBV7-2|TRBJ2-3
CASSLAASGGAGSTDTQYF
TGTGCCAGCAGCTTAGCCGCCAGCGGGGGGGCTGGAAGCACAGATACGCAGTATTTT
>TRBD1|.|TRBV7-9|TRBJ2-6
CASSPRTGSSFSGANVLTF
TGTGCCAGCAGCCCCCGGACAGGGTCGTCCTTCTCTGGGGCCAACGTCCTGACTTTC
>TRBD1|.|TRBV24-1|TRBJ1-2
CAVGQNYGYTF
TGTGCCGTGGGACAGAACTATGGCTACACCTTC
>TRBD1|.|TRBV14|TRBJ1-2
CASSQSTGGSYGYTF
TGTGCCAGCAGCCAATCGACAGGGGGCAGCTATGGCTACACCTTC
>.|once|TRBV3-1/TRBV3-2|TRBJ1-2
CASSPRTAYYGYTF
TGTGCCAGCAGCCCACGGACAGCTTACTATGGCTACACCTTC